This entry describes one TCR beta chain. Its antigen specificity is not known. No clone much larger than this one lies a single base away; base qualities are absent. Buffy coats from around 37 blood donors, supplied by the Finnish Red Cross blood service, were used as healthy controls. All TCR-sequenced material derived from peripheral blood: patient blood samples and healthy donor buffy coats. Peripheral blood mononuclear cells were isolated by Ficoll-Hypaque gradient centrifugation. CD4+ cells were magnetically purified from the buffy coats of healthy controls. Genomic DNA was extracted with the Gentra Puregene Cell and Tissue kit and quantified on a Qubit 2.0 fluorometer. The immunoSEQ assay at survey resolution was used to sequence TCRbeta rearrangements from genomic DNA. The paper's processing steps were these. In the TCR sequencing data, the lowest productive clonotype frequency that could be detected was 2.59 x 10-5. Only productive TCRbeta rearrangements, meaning sequences that were complete and in-frame, were kept for the analyses. Sample clonality was computed as Simpson clonality in the immunoSEQ Analyzer version 3.0. Clones were binned by frequency as very rare, small, medium, large (1-20%) or hyperexpanded (>20%). OLGA 1.2.3 estimated generation probabilities, VDJtools produced V-gene circos plots, VDJdb was queried for specificities, and GLIPH identified CDR3 motifs. What TCRdb holds here is the immuneACCESS table cut down to in-frame rearrangements. Part of the clones is not present; checked against another copy, under half of the missing clones reflect an unresolved V gene, and the others are unexplained. From that table come the V and J calls and clone size; the DNA was used to work out D and trimming. Within this sample are around 21,000 clones, with around 76% of them counted one time only. About 0.42% of the sample is held by the ten biggest clonotypes.

This specimen belongs to a study of STAT5B mutations in CD4+ large granular lymphocyte leukemia (dated by TCRdb to 2022 to 2024). About the investigation overall: Among healthy controls, the CDR3 'QG' motif was associated with a particular HLA allele. The study compared the TCRbeta repertoires of patients with CD4+ T-cell large granular lymphocyte leukemia against the TCRbeta repertoires of healthy blood donors. Flow cytometry performed on FACSCanto II or FACSVerse showed that the purified fractions had more than 95% purity among lymphocytes.

Summary of the overall study and its limitations: Enrichment of TRBV06-family usage was observed among the top patient clones (8/27) relative to healthy controls (2/35). Greater clonality appeared to be present in CD4-sorted patient repertoires than in healthy CD4+ repertoires, and the difference was retained after the putative leukemic clones were removed. Each patient's main leukemic clonotypes were private, but approximately 25% of these clonotypes showed up at low frequency in the non-leukemic repertoires of other patients. The data were not HLA-matched, and the relatively small sample size could explain the higher clonality seen in CD4+ compared with CD8+ T-LGLL.

Based on the germline V gene, the CDR1 and CDR2 sequences are SGHTA and FQGNSA. Reading from cysteine to phenylalanine, the CDR3 counts 12 amino acids. Here the CDR3 DNA is all that survives: 36 bases in frame from base 1. After removal of 6 bases from V and 13 bases from J, the junction retains 9 bases not matched to a gene. Sequenced input: CD4+ T cells from blood buffy coats. Recombination linked TRBV7-2 to TRBJ2-1; 7 bases in the middle match TRBD1. This receptor was identified in a human donor in good health. The DNA is as follows: TGTGCCAGCAGTTTTACCCGGGACAGACAGTTCTTC. Its translation reads: CASSFTRDRQFF.